The 32 T cell receptor beta chains given below trace back to one sample, sequenced in a study of PD-L1 blockade in urothelial cancer. The method was immunoSEQ multiplex PCR; TCRdb's version includes in-frame clones alone and lacks a portion of them. The sample consists of roughly 27,000 clones, about 90% of them appearing once. The sequencing used PBMCs, collected around atezolizumab (anti-PD-L1) treatment. The receptors here all came from a man aged 45-65 years with urothelial cancer.

This clone has only one observation. The J gene is TRBJ2-2, the V gene TRBV11-2, with D maybe TRBD2 (5 bases). CDR1 and CDR2 from the germline V gene are SGHAT and FQNNGV. Trimming removed 5 bases from V and 9 bases from J, with 13 bases in between. The CDR3 length is 13 residues. The CDR3 DNA reads as TGTGCCAGCAGCACAACCCCGGGGAGGGAGCTGTTTTTT. Translation: CASSTTPGRELFF.

The sample holds one count of this clone. The chain employs TRBV4-3 and TRBJ2-3; tentative D call: TRBD2 (5 bases). This CDR3 comprises 15 residues. The germline V gene encodes CDR1 LGHNA and CDR2 YSLEER. Trimming shortened V by 4 bases and J by 0 bases, and 11 bases separated the two germline ends. The chain's CDR3 is CASSPSGGSTDTQYF. The CDR3 DNA follows: TGCGCCAGCAGCCCTTCCGGCGGGAGCACAGATACGCAGTATTTT.

This clone was detected a few times. This chain links TRBV10-3 with TRBJ2-7, with a tentative D call TRBD2 (6 bases). Germline V gene sequence: CDR1 ENHRY, CDR2 SYGVKD. Trimming removed 2 bases from V and 2 bases from J, with 10 bases in between. CDR3 size: 14 residues. The chain's CDR3 is CAISEGGNPYEQYF. CDR3 coding DNA: TGTGCCATCAGTGAGGGAGGGAACCCCTACGAGCAGTACTTC.

V is TRBV5-1 and J is TRBJ2-3; 14 bases agree with TRBD2. The CDR3 has 17 residues. V shed 4 bases and J 4 bases; nucleotides not matched to a gene: 8. Germline V CDR1 and CDR2: SGHRS, YFSETQ. The CDR3 DNA follows: TGCGCCAGCAGCGGAAGGACTAGCGGGGGGCCGGCAGATACGCAGTATTTT. As protein: CASSGRTSGGPADTQYF.

The chain has TRBV18 and TRBJ1-5; 8 bases are a match to TRBD1. Germline lookup yields CDR1 KGHSH and CDR2 LQKENI. This CDR3 region has 14 residues. The junction had 7 bases not matched to a gene; V was cut back by 5 bases and J by 7 bases. The CDR3 DNA sequence: TGTGCCAGCTCAGCGGGACAGGTCGAACAGCCCCAGCATTTT. Amino acids: CASSAGQVEQPQHF.

The rearrangement joins TRBV18 to TRBJ2-7; tentative D call: TRBD1 (6 bases). V was clipped by 3 bases and J by 2 bases, with 17 bases between them. The CDR3 covers 16 residues. Per germline, CDR1 KGHSH and CDR2 LQKENI. CDR3 residues: CASSPESGHGAYEQYF. The CDR3 region has the DNA TGTGCCAGCTCACCGGAGTCGGGACATGGAGCCTACGAGCAGTACTTC.

This clone showed up just once. The rearrangement joins TRBV1 to TRBJ2-7; TRBD2 is taken as the D call from the table, unchecked against the DNA. TRBV1 is a listed pseudogene. The length of the CDR3 is 21 residues. The CDR3 is CTSSQVQPGLAGGLLAYEQYF. The CDR3 DNA follows: TGCACCAGCAGCCAAGTCCAGCCCGGACTAGCGGGGGGCCTTTTGGCCTACGAGCAGTACTTC.

The chain recombines TRBV7-9 with TRBJ2-2; D is unclear. The CDR3 spans 14 residues. The V end lost 4 bases, the J end lost 0 bases, and 6 bases lay between the germline ends. Germline V gene lookup returns CDR1 SEHNR and CDR2 FQNEAQ (reference sequence). Written as DNA, the CDR3 is TGTGCCAGCAGCTCGTCGGCGAACACCGGGGAGCTGTTTTTT. Amino acid sequence: CASSSSANTGELFF.

The rearrangement joins TRBV5-5 to TRBJ2-7; 8 bases are shared with TRBD1. The CDR3 is 16 amino acids. Per the germline V gene, CDR1 is SGHKS and CDR2 is YYEKEE (reference sequence). Trimming cost V 0 bases and J 2 bases; bases outside gene matches: 7. CDR3 in amino acids: CASSLGPGTGTYEQYF. The CDR3 DNA follows: TGTGCCAGCAGCTTGGGCCCCGGGACAGGCACCTACGAGCAGTACTTC.

The chain recombines TRBV20-1 with TRBJ2-5; no definite D call. CDR1 and CDR2 (germline): DFQATT, SNEGSKA (reference sequence). V was shortened by 0 bases and J by 3 bases, with 2 bases between the two germline ends. The CDR3 consists of 11 residues. The chain's CDR3 is CSARDKETQYF. The CDR3 nucleotides are TGCAGTGCTAGAGATAAAGAGACCCAGTACTTC.

V is TRBV2 and J is TRBJ1-5, with D hard to call. Germline values: CDR1 SNHLY, CDR2 FYNNEI. The ends were cut back, 1 base at V and 9 bases at J, with 13 bases in the middle. The CDR3 is made up of 14 amino acids. CDR3 amino acids: CASSEEVLRRPQHF. CDR3 DNA: TGTGCCAGCAGTGAAGAGGTCCTCAGGCGGCCCCAGCATTTT.

The J gene is TRBJ2-1, the V gene TRBV19, with TRBD1 identical over 9 bases. Germline CDR1 and CDR2: LNHDA and SQIVND (reference sequence). The CDR3 is 14 residues long. V lost 4 bases to trimming and J lost 9 bases; unmatched junction nucleotides: 7. CDR3: CASSKGQGSGEQFF. CDR3 in DNA: TGTGCCAGTAGTAAGGGACAGGGATCAGGTGAGCAGTTCTTC.

The CDR3 DNA follows: TGTGCCAGTGACAGGGCACAGAACTATGGGGAGCTGTTTTTT. Translation: CASDRAQNYGELFF. The chain couples TRBV27 to TRBJ2-2; 7 positions agree with TRBD1. CDR1 is MNHEY and CDR2 is SMNVEV in the germline V gene (reference sequence). V gave up 9 bases and J gave up 8 bases; unmatched junction bases: 12. The CDR3 sequence is 14 residues long.

The chain is built from TRBV5-6 and TRBJ2-7; D is perhaps TRBD1 (5 bases). CDR1 and CDR2 from the germline V gene are SGHDT and YYEEEE. V was cut by 0 bases and J by 2 bases, with 6 bases left in between. The CDR3 has 13 amino acids. Here the CDR3 DNA reads TGTGCCAGCAGCTTGGCAGGGACCTACGAGCAGTACTTC. This sequence encodes CASSLAGTYEQYF.

V gene TRBV29-1 combines with J gene TRBJ2-2; 7 bases agree with TRBD2. Looked up from germline, CDR1 is SQVTM and CDR2 is ANQGSEA. The CDR3 totals 14 residues. Trimming at V came to 3 bases and at J to 1 base, leaving 2 bases not matched to a gene. CDR3 amino acids: CSVDPSGNTGELFF. The CDR3 nucleotides read TGCAGCGTTGACCCTAGCGGGAACACCGGGGAGCTGTTTTTT.

The chain recombines TRBV2 with TRBJ2-7, with a tentative D call TRBD1 (8 bases). Germline V CDR1 and CDR2: SNHLY, FYNNEI. The V and J ends lost 4 bases and 6 bases respectively, with 19 bases between them. The CDR3 runs 15 residues. CDR3 sequence: CASSGQGPGGFEQYF. CDR3 coding DNA: TGTGCCAGCAGTGGACAGGGGCCCGGGGGGTTCGAGCAGTACTTC.

The sample holds one count of this clone. This rearrangement joins TRBV13 to TRBJ1-4; D ambiguous. The CDR3 length is 18 residues. The ends were cut back, 4 bases at V and 0 bases at J, with 18 bases in the middle. CDR1 is PRHDT, CDR2 FYEKMQ, per germline (reference sequence). CDR3 region: CASSSYRDSTATNEKLFF. The DNA for the CDR3 is TGTGCCAGCAGCTCTTACCGGGATTCAACTGCAACTAATGAAAAACTGTTTTTT.

This chain connects TRBV10-1 to TRBJ2-3; 7 bases are shared with TRBD2. This CDR3 is built from 15 residues. V trimming: 6 bases; J trimming: 0 bases; junction bases outside the gene matches: 6. Germline CDR1 is WNHNN and CDR2 is SYGVQD (reference sequence). The CDR3 here is CASRMRGGSTDTQYF. CDR3 nucleotide sequence: TGCGCCAGCAGAATGCGCGGGGGTAGCACAGATACGCAGTATTTT.

The chain links TRBV7-2 to TRBJ2-7; 13 bases align to TRBD2. This CDR3 is built from 15 residues. V gave up 4 bases and J gave up 6 bases; unmatched junction bases: 6. CDR1 and CDR2 from the germline V gene are SGHTA and FQGNSA. CDR3 in amino acids: CASSSQLAGGGEQYF. The CDR3 DNA reads as TGTGCCAGCAGCTCCCAACTAGCGGGAGGGGGCGAGCAGTACTTC.

The V gene is TRBV2, the J gene TRBJ2-2, with TRBD2 matching over 8 bases. The J segment lost 5 bases and the V segment lost 3 bases, leaving 5 bases of the junction unmatched. The CDR3 has 15 residues. Germline CDR1 reads SNHLY; CDR2 reads FYNNEI. This CDR3 is CASSDFSGATGELFF. CDR3 nucleotides: TGTGCCAGCAGTGATTTTAGCGGGGCTACCGGGGAGCTGTTTTTT.

The J gene is TRBJ2-7, the V gene TRBV11-3; 7 bases are shared with TRBD2. Germline V gene sequence: CDR1 SGHNT, CDR2 YENEEA. V shed 1 base and J 5 bases; nucleotides not matched to a gene: 5. There are 14 residues in the CDR3. CDR3 sequence reads: CASSLGGGSNEQYF. The CDR3 DNA reads TGTGCCAGCAGCTTAGGGGGGGGGTCTAACGAGCAGTACTTC.

The table lists this clone with a count of one. The chain has TRBV5-1 and TRBJ2-2; D is perhaps TRBD2 (5 bases). Looked up from germline, CDR1 is SGHRS and CDR2 is YFSETQ. Trimming removed 2 bases from V and 4 bases from J, with 9 bases in between. This CDR3 is built from 14 residues. The CDR3 protein is CASSFERSTGELFF. CDR3 DNA: TGCGCCAGCAGCTTTGAGCGGAGCACCGGGGAGCTGTTTTTT.

This chain links TRBV6-6 with TRBJ2-1; possible D gene TRBD1, 5 bases. The CDR3 is 12 amino acids. Germline assignment: CDR1 MNHNY and CDR2 SVGAGI (reference sequence). The V and J ends lost 10 bases and 3 bases respectively, with 10 bases between them. DNA of the CDR3: TGTGCCACCCGGACAAGCTACAATGAGCAGTTCTTC. Amino acids: CATRTSYNEQFF.

This rearrangement joins TRBV6-5 to TRBJ2-2; 15 nucleotides agree with TRBD2. The V segment lost 5 bases and the J segment 7 bases; nucleotides outside the gene matches: 2. The CDR3 runs to 15 residues. Germline V CDR1 and CDR2: MNHEY, SVGAGI. CDR3 sequence (DNA): TGTGCCAGCAGTGGACTAGCGGGGGGGGTCGGGGAGCTGTTTTTT. Protein sequence: CASSGLAGGVGELFF.

The chain carries TRBV2 and TRBJ2-5; 7 bases agree with TRBD2. The CDR3 has 15 residues. The V segment lost 7 bases and the J segment 3 bases; nucleotides outside the gene matches: 11. Germline values: CDR1 SNHLY, CDR2 FYNNEI. The CDR3 is CASTLAAILKETQYF. In DNA, the CDR3 is TGTGCCAGCACCCTAGCGGCTATCCTTAAAGAGACCCAGTACTTC. Full variable domain (remainder filled in from reference TRBV2 and TRBJ2-5): EPEVTQTPSHQVTQMGQEVILRCVPISNHLYFYWYRQILGQKVEFLVSFYNNEISEKSEIFDDQFSVERPDGSNFTLKIRSTKLEDSAMYFCASTLAAILKETQYFGPGTRLLVL.

V is TRBV10-3 and J is TRBJ2-7; D is perhaps TRBD2 (5 bases). V lost 3 bases and J 4 bases, leaving 10 bases between the germline ends. The germline CDR1 and CDR2 sequences are ENHRY and SYGVKD. The CDR3 covers 13 residues. CDR3 DNA: TGTGCCATCAGTGATGGGAGAAATTACGAGCAGTACTTC. Amino acids: CAISDGRNYEQYF.

V usage is TRBV5-4 and J usage is TRBJ2-6; 9 bases line up with TRBD1. This CDR3 has 19 residues. The germline CDR1 and CDR2 sequences are SGHNT and YYREEE (reference sequence). With 4 bases clipped from V and 0 bases from J, the junction kept 11 bases outside the gene matches. CDR3 in DNA: TGTGCCAGCAGCGCGCCTGGACAGGGGATGATCTCTGGGGCCAACGTCCTGACTTTC. This encodes CASSAPGQGMISGANVLTF.

This chain uses TRBV4-3 with TRBJ2-2; 8 positions match TRBD1. CDR1 is LGHNA and CDR2 is YSLEER in the germline V gene. The CDR3 is 16 amino acids. The V and J ends lost 0 bases and 6 bases, in that order; junction bases with no gene match: 6. Here the CDR3 DNA reads TGCGCCAGCAGCCAAGATCAGGCGGGACAGGCCGGGGAGCTGTTTTTT. Translation: CASSQDQAGQAGELFF.

The chain joins TRBV2 to TRBJ1-5; D not resolved. This CDR3 is 17 amino acids long. Germline CDR1 SNHLY, CDR2 FYNNEI. Trimming cost V 8 bases and J 0 bases, with 20 bases left between them. Here the CDR3 reads CASYLEAGVYSNQPQHF. DNA for the CDR3: TGTGCCAGCTACTTGGAGGCCGGGGTCTATAGCAATCAGCCCCAGCATTTT.

This clone is a singleton in its sample. This chain uses TRBV6-1 with TRBJ1-1; 9 bases map to TRBD1. The CDR3 covers 15 residues. Germline V gene data show CDR1 as MNHNS and CDR2 as SASEGT. J lost 0 bases, V lost 6 bases, and 5 bases had no gene match. The CDR3 loop reads CASRLQGALNTEAFF. DNA for the CDR3: TGTGCCAGCAGGTTACAGGGGGCGCTGAACACTGAAGCTTTCTTT.

The chain is built from TRBV7-3 and TRBJ2-5, with 11 bases lining up with TRBD1. Unmatched junction bases numbered 9, after V lost 5 bases and J lost 4 bases. CDR3 size: 16 residues. Looked up from germline, CDR1 is SGHTA and CDR2 is FQGTGA. CDR3 in amino acids: CASSPKPGQGVETQYF. The CDR3 DNA follows: TGTGCCAGCAGCCCGAAACCGGGACAGGGGGTAGAGACCCAGTACTTC. The full variable domain, in which reference TRBV7-3 and TRBJ2-5 provide the parts outside the CDR3, is GAGVSQTPSNKVTEKGKYVELRCDPISGHTALYWYRQSLGQGPEFLIYFQGTGAADDSGLPNDRFFAVRPEGSVSTLKIQRTERGDSAVYLCASSPKPGQGVETQYFGPGTRLLVL.

V gene TRBV4-3 combines with J gene TRBJ2-7; the match to TRBD2 covers 7 bases. Germline V gene lookup returns CDR1 LGHNA and CDR2 YSLEER. This CDR3 contains 16 residues. J gave up 1 base and V 3 bases, and 9 bases lay outside the gene matches. CDR3 DNA sequence: TGCGCCAGCAGCCACGGACGCGGGGGTGGATCCTACGAGCAGTACTTC. This translates into CASSHGRGGGSYEQYF.